Listed below are T cell receptor beta chains from one sample, sequenced in a study of T cells in Graves' hyperthyroidism and ophthalmopathy. TCRdb re-derived calls from the multiplex PCR reads in MiXCR, one entry per CDR3 protein. The table includes approximately 870,000 distinct CDR3 sequences, 35% to 45% detected once. The sequenced sample consisted of blood. Every receptor here comes from a man aged 18-30 years with Graves' hyperthyroidism. Both conserved end residues are part of each CDR3. A D gene is named only where the DNA matches it firmly. Clone size is not always given. Where it is, it says once, few, many or a class for expanded clones.

clone_size,d_call,j_call,v_call,cdr3_aa,cdr3_nt
once,.,TRBJ2-7,TRBV6-5,CASSYSRTASYEQYF,TGTGCCAGCAGTTACTCTAGGACAGCTTCCTACGAGCAGTACTTC
many,.,TRBJ2-7,TRBV7-8,CASSWDPASEQYF,TGTGCCAGCAGCTGGGACCCGGCCAGCGAGCAGTACTTC
.,.,TRBJ2-2,TRBV5-6,CASSLALLNTGELFF,TGTGCCAGCAGCTTGGCTCTCCTCAACACCGGGGAGCTGTTTTTT
.,.,TRBJ1-5,TRBV29-1,CSVEGNSNQPQHF,TGCAGCGTTGAGGGTAATAGCAATCAGCCCCAGCATTTT
many,TRBD1,TRBJ1-3,TRBV9,CASSAPDRGPTTIYF,TGTGCCAGCAGCGCGCCGGACAGGGGACCTACGACCATATATTTT
.,.,TRBJ1-2,TRBV6-1,CASNDSGGYTF,TGTGCCAGCAACGACAGTGGTGGCTACACCTTC
many,.,TRBJ1-1,TRBV13,CASSHLGGGTEAFF,TGTGCCAGCAGCCACCTGGGTGGAGGCACTGAAGCTTTCTTT
many,.,TRBJ1-1,TRBV2,CASSEWHLNTEAFF,TGTGCCAGCAGTGAATGGCACCTGAACACTGAAGCTTTCTTT
.,.,TRBJ2-2,TRBV7-9,CASSLPSLAGELFF,TGTGCCAGCAGCTTACCTAGCCTCGCCGGGGAGCTGTTTTTT
few,.,TRBJ2-3,TRBV25-1,CASSEYTTDTQYF,TGTGCCAGCAGTGAATATACCACAGATACGCAGTATTTT
.,TRBD1,TRBJ2-7,TRBV5-1,CASRRGGEAYEQYF,TGTGCCAGCAGACGAGGGGGCGAAGCATACGAGCAGTACTTC
once,.,TRBJ1-1,TRBV15,CATSSYSQGDTEAFF,TGTGCCACCAGCAGTTACTCGCAGGGAGACACTGAAGCTTTCTTT
.,.,TRBJ2-7,TRBV2,CASSQPWSAYEQYF,TGTGCCAGCAGCCAACCGTGGAGCGCTTACGAGCAGTACTTC
few,.,TRBJ1-5,TRBV5-6,CASSSGPSVGQPQHF,TGTGCCAGCAGTTCCGGACCGAGCGTAGGTCAGCCCCAGCATTTT
many,TRBD1,TRBJ1-5,TRBV2,CASSPQGYNQPQHF,TGTGCCAGCAGCCCACAGGGGTACAATCAGCCCCAGCATTTT
once,.,TRBJ1-5,TRBV5-4,CASSQGSEGGNQPQHF,TGTGCCAGCAGCCAAGGTAGCGAGGGGGGCAATCAGCCCCAGCATTTT
once,.,TRBJ1-1,TRBV20-1,CSASVGHTEAFF,TGCAGTGCTAGTGTGGGGCACACTGAAGCTTTCTTT
many,.,TRBJ1-3,TRBV29-1,CSVTDAAGNTIYF,TGCAGCGTAACGGACGCGGCTGGAAACACCATATATTTT
many,.,TRBJ2-6,TRBV10-3,CAIWGPSGANVLTF,TGTGCCATCTGGGGACCTTCTGGGGCCAACGTCCTGACTTTC
many,.,TRBJ1-1,TRBV29-1,CSSSWGAGDTEAFF,TGCAGCTCATCATGGGGGGCGGGGGACACTGAAGCTTTCTTT
.,.,TRBJ1-2,TRBV5-1,CASPGGFYGYTF,TGCGCCAGCCCCGGGGGCTTCTATGGCTACACCTTC
once,.,TRBJ2-2,TRBV19,CASKGLMNTGVLFF,TGTGCCAGTAAGGGATTGATGAACACCGGGGTGCTGTTTTTT
few,TRBD1,TRBJ2-2,TRBV20-1,CSARDSLRPGELFF,TGCAGTGCCCGGGACAGCTTACGGCCCGGGGAGCTGTTTTTT
.,.,TRBJ1-6,TRBV12-3/TRBV12-4,CASSFSRPRDSPLHF,TGTGCCAGCAGTTTTAGTAGACCTCGAGACTCACCCCTCCACTTT
few,.,TRBJ1-5,TRBV19,CASSFRFGRGGNQPQHF,TGTGCCAGCAGTTTCCGATTTGGAAGGGGTGGCAATCAGCCCCAGCATTTT
many,.,TRBJ2-2,TRBV10-3,CAISGGTGELFF,TGTGCCATCAGTGGGGGCACCGGGGAGCTGTTTTTT
.,.,TRBJ2-2,TRBV7-9,CASSLLVPGELFF,TGTGCCAGCAGCTTACTAGTCCCCGGGGAGCTGTTTTTT
many,TRBD1,TRBJ2-7,TRBV6-5,CASLPDRVRHEQYF,TGTGCCAGCCTCCCGGACAGGGTTCGCCACGAGCAGTACTTC
.,.,TRBJ2-5,TRBV9,CASSQSRNRIQETQYF,TGCGCCAGCAGCCAATCCCGGAATAGGATCCAAGAGACCCAGTACTTC
few,.,TRBJ2-3,TRBV10-3,CASSYGGDTQYF,TGTGCCAGCAGTTACGGGGGAGATACGCAGTATTTT